Each of the 26 T cell receptor beta chains below was sequenced from the same sample in a study of T-cell memory formation after mild COVID-19. TCRdb reprocessed the 5' RACE reads via MiXCR and lists one record per CDR3 protein. The profile covers 450,000 to 650,000 distinct CDR3 sequences, with roughly 21% appearing a single time and approximately 12% taken by the ten largest. Sequenced input: PBMCs or a T cell subset sorted from them (not recorded which). These receptors came from an adult woman who had mild COVID-19 (a few samples of this study predate the infection). Cell type and time point are not known.

The gene calls are TRBV4-1 and TRBJ1-2; a possible D gene is TRBD1 (5 bases). Germline V gene sequence: CDR1 MGHRA, CDR2 YSYEKL. CDR3 length: 18 residues. Trimming left V 4 bases short and J 5 bases short, with 26 bases between. The CDR3 protein is CASSPDSPVSFGDYGYTF. The CDR3 region has the DNA TGCGCCAGCAGCCCAGACAGTCCAGTCTCTTTCGGGGATTATGGCTACACCTTC.

The chain links TRBV20-1 to TRBJ2-1; maybe TRBD2 (6 bases). In germline, CDR1 is DFQATT, CDR2 SNEGSKA (reference sequence). CDR3 length: 13 amino acids. Between the trimmed V and J ends, which lost 3 bases and 9 bases, there was a span of 15 bases. The CDR3 nucleotides are TGCAGTGCTAGTTGGGGGGTATTAGGTGAGCAGTTCTTC. It encodes CSASWGVLGEQFF.

The chain recombines TRBV30 with TRBJ2-1, with 10 bases matching TRBD2. CDR1 and CDR2 (germline): GTSNPN, SVGIG (reference sequence). The CDR3 extends over 17 amino acids. J lost 8 bases, V lost 0 bases, and 13 bases had no gene match. The CDR3 here is CAWSVPRASGSWYEQFF. The CDR3 bases are TGTGCCTGGAGTGTTCCCAGGGCTAGCGGGAGTTGGTATGAGCAGTTCTTC.

This rearrangement joins TRBV18 to TRBJ2-3, with a weak D call TRBD1 (5 bases). Per germline, CDR1 KGHSH and CDR2 LQKENI. V was trimmed by 3 bases and J by 0 bases, leaving 7 bases between them. This CDR3 spans 14 amino acids. CDR3 amino acids: CASSPRQSTDTQYF. DNA for the CDR3: TGTGCCAGCTCACCCCGACAGAGCACAGATACGCAGTATTTT. The whole variable domain, filled in from reference TRBV18 and TRBJ2-3, reads NAGVMQNPRHLVRRRGQEARLRCSPMKGHSHVYWYRQLPEEGLKFMVYLQKENIIDESGMPKERFSAEFPKEGPSILRIQQVVRGDSAAYFCASSPRQSTDTQYFGPGTRLTVL.

This chain links TRBV7-2 with TRBJ2-1; D may be TRBD1 or TRBD2 (5 bases each). This CDR3 has 17 residues. The V end lost 1 base, the J end lost 2 bases, and 15 bases lay between the germline ends. The germline V gene encodes CDR1 SGHTA and CDR2 FQGNSA. The CDR3: CASSLDRGLRAYNEQFF. CDR3 DNA: TGTGCCAGCAGCTTAGATAGGGGTCTGAGGGCCTACAATGAGCAGTTCTTC.

This clonotype was observed a handful of times. The CDR3 is CASSIPGTRMAGELFF. CDR3 nucleotides: TGTGCCAGTAGTATTCCAGGGACTAGAATGGCCGGGGAGCTGTTTTTT. The gene calls are TRBV19 and TRBJ2-2; 8 nucleotides line up with TRBD2. Germline CDR1 LNHDA, CDR2 SQIVND (reference sequence). This CDR3 is 16 amino acids long. The J segment lost 6 bases and the V segment lost 3 bases, leaving 9 bases of the junction unmatched. Full variable domain (outside the CDR3, taken from reference TRBV19 and TRBJ2-2): DGGITQSPKYLFRKEGQNVTLSCEQNLNHDAMYWYRQDPGQGLRLIYYSQIVNDFQKGDIAEGYSVSREKKESFPLTVTSAQKNPTAFYLCASSIPGTRMAGELFFGEGSRLTVL.

This chain uses TRBV7-8 with TRBJ2-7; tentatively, D is TRBD1 (5 bases). This CDR3 contains 12 residues. V shed 1 base and J shed 6 bases, with 7 bases lying between them. From germline, CDR1 is SGHVS and CDR2 FQNEAQ. CDR3 bases: TGTGCCAGCAGCTTAGGGACATCCGAGCAGTACTTC. Its translation is CASSLGTSEQYF.

At least ten counts were recorded for this clonotype. The chain employs TRBV5-1 and TRBJ2-6; a possible D gene is TRBD1 (5 bases). This CDR3 region has 16 residues. The ends were cut back, 0 bases at V and 2 bases at J, with 9 bases in the middle. Germline V gene sequence: CDR1 SGHRS, CDR2 YFSETQ. The CDR3 DNA follows: TGCGCCAGCAGCTTGGAGGTCAGGGCTGGGGCCAACGTCCTGACTTTC. It codes for CASSLEVRAGANVLTF.

This clonotype was seen more than once but under ten times. J is TRBJ2-7 and V is TRBV7-9, with D perhaps being TRBD1 or TRBD2 (5 bases each). Deletions cut 3 bases from V and 7 bases from J, with 13 bases between. The CDR3 is 13 residues long. The germline CDR1 and CDR2 sequences are SEHNR and FQNEAQ (reference sequence). CDR3 residues: CASSFRDLREQYF. Written as DNA, the CDR3 is TGTGCCAGCAGCTTCAGGGACCTACGGGAGCAGTACTTC.

This clonotype was recorded at least ten times. The chain combines TRBV12-3 or TRBV12-4 with TRBJ1-2, with TRBD1 as a possible D gene (5 bases). The CDR3 contains 12 residues. Trimming shortened V by 5 bases and J by 5 bases, and 9 bases separated the two germline ends. The CDR3 protein is CASSLDRYGYTF. The CDR3 nucleotides read TGTGCCAGCAGTCTCGACAGATATGGCTACACCTTC.

The chain recombines TRBV7-2 with TRBJ2-3; D is perhaps TRBD1 or TRBD2 (5 bases each). The CDR3 has 14 amino acids. V was clipped by 5 bases and J by 6 bases, with 15 bases between them. Germline V gene lookup returns CDR1 SGHTA and CDR2 FQGNSA. The CDR3 DNA sequence: TGTGCCAGCAGCCTCCCGGTGGGGGTGGATACGCAGTATTTT. Protein sequence: CASSLPVGVDTQYF.

The chain recombines TRBV6-6 with TRBJ1-1; D not certain. Germline V lookup: CDR1 MNHNY, CDR2 SVGAGI (reference sequence). V was clipped by 7 bases and J by 6 bases, with 12 bases between them. The CDR3 covers 12 residues. Here the CDR3 DNA reads TGTGCCAGCACCGAAGGCAGTCCTGAAGCTTTCTTT. Translated: CASTEGSPEAFF.

The rearrangement links TRBV12-3 or TRBV12-4 to TRBJ1-1, with TRBD1 matching over 9 bases. The CDR3 is 13 residues long. V lost 7 bases to trimming and J lost 4 bases; unmatched junction nucleotides: 4. This chain's CDR3 is CASTLTGGTEAFF. In DNA form, the CDR3 reads TGTGCCAGCACTTTGACAGGGGGCACTGAAGCTTTCTTT.

The V gene is TRBV12-3 or TRBV12-4, the J gene TRBJ1-5; D possibly corresponds to TRBD1 (5 bases). The CDR3 loop spans 13 amino acids. V was trimmed by 6 bases and J by 5 bases, leaving 11 bases between them. CDR3 in amino acids: CASRSRVYQPQHF. The CDR3 coding sequence is TGTGCCAGCAGGAGCAGGGTTTATCAGCCCCAGCATTTT.

J is TRBJ1-2 and V is TRBV29-1, with D perhaps TRBD1 (6 bases). The CDR3 consists of 12 residues. From germline, CDR1 is SQVTM and CDR2 ANQGSEA. V was trimmed by 2 bases and J by 6 bases, leaving 10 bases between them. Here the CDR3 reads CSVEYRVDGYTF. CDR3 DNA: TGCAGCGTTGAATACAGGGTTGATGGCTACACCTTC.

There are a few counts of this clonotype. The CDR3 DNA is TGCAGCGTGGTTTATTACAATGAGCAGTTCTTC. This gives the protein CSVVYYNEQFF. The rearrangement uses TRBV29-1 and TRBJ2-1; D is uncertain. This CDR3 has 11 residues. The germline V and J ends were trimmed by 6 bases and 4 bases, with 7 bases remaining between them. Germline V gene data show CDR1 as SQVTM and CDR2 as ANQGSEA.

In its sample, this clonotype was seen a few times. The chain uses TRBV5-1 and TRBJ2-7; 11 nucleotides agree with TRBD2. The trim removed 4 bases at V and 0 bases at J, leaving 6 bases unmatched. Germline V lookup: CDR1 SGHRS, CDR2 YFSETQ. CDR3 size: 16 residues. Here the CDR3 reads CASSGGTSGSSYEQYF. Here the CDR3 DNA reads TGCGCCAGCAGCGGAGGGACTAGCGGTAGCTCCTACGAGCAGTACTTC.

There are a few counts of this clonotype. This sequence joins TRBV6-6 and TRBJ2-7; 9 positions agree with TRBD1. V lost 6 bases, J lost 5 bases, and 11 bases stayed unmatched. Germline lookup yields CDR1 MNHNY and CDR2 SVGAGI (reference sequence). The CDR3 runs to 15 residues. DNA of the CDR3: TGTGCCAGCAGACCCTTACAGGGGGCGGGGAACGAGCAGTACTTC. Translating gives CASRPLQGAGNEQYF.

V and J are TRBV4-3 and TRBJ2-2; no clear D. The V end lost 0 bases, the J end lost 2 bases, and 4 bases lay between the germline ends. This CDR3 comprises 14 residues. Germline CDR1 is LGHNA and CDR2 is YSLEER. The CDR3 here is CASSQERNTGELFF. The CDR3 bases are TGCGCCAGCAGCCAAGAAAGAAACACCGGGGAGCTGTTTTTT.

CDR3 in amino acids: CSVEGREGYNEQFF. CDR3 bases: TGCAGCGTTGAAGGGCGGGAGGGCTACAATGAGCAGTTCTTC. The V gene is TRBV29-1, the J gene TRBJ2-1; 9 nucleotides line up with TRBD2. V gave up 1 base and J gave up 3 bases; unmatched junction bases: 1. This CDR3 is 14 amino acids long. Germline CDR1 reads SQVTM; CDR2 reads ANQGSEA.

This clonotype was seen more than once but under ten times. The chain has TRBV7-8 and TRBJ2-5; D perhaps matches TRBD1 (6 bases). This CDR3 has 14 amino acids. Germline CDR1 SGHVS, CDR2 FQNEAQ. Trimming cost V 1 base and J 1 base, with 7 bases left between them. The CDR3 loop is CASSLVDSQETQYF. CDR3 in DNA: TGTGCCAGCAGCTTAGTGGACAGCCAAGAGACCCAGTACTTC.

The gene calls are TRBV7-9 and TRBJ1-4; D is unresolved. Germline V gives CDR1 SEHNR, CDR2 FQNEAQ (reference sequence). The V and J ends lost 0 bases and 8 bases respectively, with 7 bases between them. The CDR3 covers 13 residues. CDR3 DNA sequence: TGTGCCAGCAGCTTAGCAGGGAGAGAAAAACTGTTTTTT. This gives the protein CASSLAGREKLFF.

This clonotype was seen only a few times. This chain uses TRBV5-1 with TRBJ1-2, with D possibly matching TRBD1 (5 bases). Germline CDR1 SGHRS, CDR2 YFSETQ. CDR3 length: 13 amino acids. Trimming shortened V by 0 bases and J by 8 bases, and 11 bases separated the two germline ends. DNA of the CDR3: TGCGCCAGCAGCTTGGGGTCGGGGGACGGCTACACCTTC. Protein product: CASSLGSGDGYTF.

A few counts support this clonotype. The gene calls are TRBV5-1 and TRBJ2-1, with a weak D call TRBD2 (6 bases). The germline V gene has CDR1 SGHRS and CDR2 YFSETQ. Trimming cost V 2 bases and J 8 bases, with 29 bases left between them. The CDR3 covers 19 residues. CDR3 sequence (DNA): TGCGCCAGCAGCTTAGGGACTGGCCGGGGAAATAGGGAGTACGATGAGCAGTTCTTC. The encoded protein is CASSLGTGRGNREYDEQFF.

This clonotype was seen a handful of times. CDR3 DNA sequence: TGTGCCAGCAGCCCCCGGACAGGGACTGGGGCCAACGTCCTGACTTTC. Residues: CASSPRTGTGANVLTF. The chain employs TRBV7-2 and TRBJ2-6, with 8 bases fitting TRBD1. Germline V lookup: CDR1 SGHTA, CDR2 FQGNSA. J was trimmed by 2 bases and V by 5 bases; bases with no gene match: 5. The CDR3 runs 16 residues.

This chain joins TRBV3-1 and TRBJ1-5; D unclear. Germline lookup yields CDR1 LGHDT and CDR2 YNNKEL (reference sequence). Trimming removed 0 bases from V and 3 bases from J, with 9 bases in between. The CDR3 is 15 amino acids. This chain's CDR3 is CASSQDLYNNQPQHF. CDR3 sequence (DNA): TGTGCCAGCAGCCAAGATCTTTACAACAATCAGCCCCAGCATTTT.